Below are 17 T cell receptor beta chains sequenced from a single sample in a study of blood T cells in healthy people across ages. A sample-barcoded 5' primer and a J-beta primer mix were used in a second PCR of about 7 to 12 cycles. MiXCR was run by TCRdb on the 5' RACE reads, yielding one entry per CDR3 protein. The table has approximately 800,000 distinct CDR3 sequences, about 62% seen once. The sequencing input was blood. Every receptor here comes from a young man in good health.

The chain joins TRBV30 to TRBJ1-2, with no clear D. This CDR3 region has 11 residues. V gave up 0 bases and J gave up 4 bases, with 3 bases separating them. Germline values: CDR1 GTSNPN, CDR2 SVGIG (reference sequence). The CDR3 DNA reads as TGTGCCTGGAGTGTAGGCTATGGCTACACCTTC. Amino acid sequence: CAWSVGYGYTF.

The V and J genes are TRBV20-1 and TRBJ2-5; 11 bases map to TRBD2. Germline V gene lookup returns CDR1 DFQATT and CDR2 SNEGSKA (reference sequence). Trimming cost V 3 bases and J 4 bases; bases outside gene matches: 7. The CDR3 loop spans 15 amino acids. In DNA form, the CDR3 reads TGCAGTGCTAGTATGGTAGCGGGGGGGTTAGAGACCCAGTACTTC. This translates into CSASMVAGGLETQYF.

This clonotype turned up a few times. The rearrangement joins TRBV15 to TRBJ2-3; 7 bases match TRBD1. J was trimmed by 5 bases and V by 4 bases; bases with no gene match: 3. The germline gives CDR1 LNHNV, CDR2 YYDKDF (reference sequence). The CDR3 length is 13 residues. CDR3 DNA: TGTGCCACCAGCACCGACAGGGTAGATACGCAGTATTTT. Protein sequence: CATSTDRVDTQYF.

The chain combines TRBV6-5 with TRBJ2-1, with TRBD2 matching over 8 bases. From germline, CDR1 is MNHEY and CDR2 SVGAGI. J was trimmed by 9 bases and V by 2 bases; bases with no gene match: 6. This CDR3 region has 14 residues. CDR3 residues: CASSYERGRGEQFF. The CDR3, as DNA: TGTGCCAGCAGTTACGAGCGGGGGCGAGGTGAGCAGTTCTTC.

The CDR3 spells CASSEEGSPLHF. DNA of the CDR3: TGTGCCAGCAGCGAGGAAGGTTCACCCCTCCACTTT. The rearrangement links TRBV21-1 to TRBJ1-6. TRBV21-1 is shown as a pseudogene. The CDR3 spans 12 residues.

This chain uses TRBV9 with TRBJ2-5; 7 bases match TRBD2. The V and J ends lost 3 bases and 3 bases, in that order; junction bases with no gene match: 11. The CDR3 sequence is 16 residues long. CDR1 is SGDLS and CDR2 is YYNGEE in the germline V gene. The CDR3 loop is CASSAPTIGGEETQYF. The CDR3 DNA sequence: TGTGCCAGCAGCGCACCGACAATTGGGGGGGAAGAGACCCAGTACTTC.

This chain joins TRBV6-5 and TRBJ1-2; 7 bases agree with TRBD1. Per the germline V gene, CDR1 is MNHEY and CDR2 is SVGAGI. The CDR3 extends over 15 amino acids. V was clipped by 2 bases and J by 4 bases; unmatched bases: 7. The CDR3 loop reads CASSYGEGAIYGYTF. CDR3 sequence (DNA): TGTGCCAGCAGTTACGGAGAGGGGGCAATCTATGGCTACACCTTC.

This chain joins TRBV21-1 and TRBJ1-3; whether TRBD1, the table's D call, matches the DNA was not checked. TRBV21-1 is tagged as a pseudogene. The CDR3 is made up of 16 amino acids. This CDR3 is CASSKGADFSGNTIYF. The CDR3 DNA is TGTGCCAGCAGCAAAGGGGCGGATTTCTCTGGAAACACCATATATTTT.

The gene calls are TRBV24-1 and TRBJ2-3; D is undetermined. Per the germline V gene, CDR1 is KGHDR and CDR2 is SFDVKD. This CDR3 has 15 amino acids. The V end was cut by 3 bases, the J end by 1 base, with 10 bases between. The CDR3 bases are TGTGCCACCAGTGATCCTTCCTCTGGCACAGATACGCAGTATTTT. Protein product: CATSDPSSGTDTQYF.

This chain connects TRBV4-2 to TRBJ1-2, with 9 bases aligning to TRBD1. Germline CDR1 reads LGHNA; CDR2 reads YNFKEQ. The CDR3 covers 18 residues. The V gene end was trimmed by 1 base and the J gene end by 8 bases; junction bases not matched to a gene: 17. The CDR3 DNA is TGTGCCAGCAGCCAAGGGACGGGACAGGGCGGTAAGGAAAGAGGCTACACCTTC. It encodes CASSQGTGQGGKERGYTF.

The genes are TRBV20-1 and TRBJ2-3; no reliable D call. The CDR3 extends over 14 amino acids. Between the trimmed V and J ends, which lost 2 bases and 1 base, there was a span of 10 bases. Germline CDR1 DFQATT, CDR2 SNEGSKA (reference sequence). CDR3 bases: TGCAGTGCTAGAACCTCCTACGGCACAGATACGCAGTATTTT. It encodes CSARTSYGTDTQYF.

The V and J genes are TRBV5-1 and TRBJ1-1; a possible D gene is TRBD1 (5 bases). V lost 7 bases and J lost 1, with 26 bases in between. Germline CDR1 reads SGHRS; CDR2 reads YFSETQ. The CDR3 is made up of 18 amino acids. The CDR3 region is CASRSGSVSGLWNTEAFF. In DNA form, the CDR3 reads TGCGCCAGCCGAAGTGGGTCAGTGTCGGGACTCTGGAACACTGAAGCTTTCTTT.

The chain uses TRBV28 and TRBJ1-5; 8 bases match TRBD1. The CDR3 spans 14 residues. V shed 10 bases and J 5 bases; nucleotides not matched to a gene: 10. Germline lookup yields CDR1 MDHEN and CDR2 SYDVKM. CDR3 in DNA: TGTGCCACCAGGGACAGGTCGGCTTATCAGCCCCAGCATTTT. It specifies CATRDRSAYQPQHF.

This clonotype was counted only a few times. The chain carries TRBV20-1 and TRBJ2-3; 8 bases align to TRBD2. Trimming took 7 bases from V and 0 from J; bases not matched to a gene: 3. The CDR3 is made up of 13 amino acids. The V gene's germline CDR1 is DFQATT and CDR2 SNEGSKA (reference sequence). The CDR3 coding sequence is TGCAGTGTTGGACTAGCCAGCACAGATACGCAGTATTTT. Translating it yields CSVGLASTDTQYF.

The chain couples TRBV4-1 to TRBJ2-3, with 8 nucleotides matching TRBD1. V lost 3 bases and J lost 6; bases outside the gene matches: 8. The CDR3 totals 15 residues. The germline V gene has CDR1 MGHRA and CDR2 YSYEKL. CDR3 loop: CASSQKGTGADTQYF. For the CDR3, the DNA is TGCGCCAGCAGCCAGAAAGGGACAGGAGCGGATACGCAGTATTTT.

This clonotype showed up just a few times. The V call is TRBV7-2, the J call TRBJ2-6; D perhaps matches TRBD1 (6 bases). Germline V gene data show CDR1 as SGHTA and CDR2 as FQGNSA. Between the trimmed V and J ends, which lost 2 bases and 0 bases, there was a span of 11 bases. This CDR3 has 17 residues. The CDR3 DNA is TGTGCCAGCAGCTTATTGGGACACCTCTCTGGGGCCAACGTCCTGACTTTC. It specifies CASSLLGHLSGANVLTF.

The V and J genes are TRBV2 and TRBJ2-5; no clear D. The CDR3 extends over 13 amino acids. Germline-derived CDR1 and CDR2 are SNHLY and FYNNEI. Trimming pared 0 bases from V and 1 base from J, leaving 3 bases between. The CDR3 sequence is CASSEASQETQYF. The CDR3 nucleotides are TGTGCCAGCAGTGAAGCATCCCAAGAGACCCAGTACTTC.